The rows below give T cell receptor beta chains drawn from one sample of a study of cytomegalovirus exposure and HLA in healthy donors. Clones were read by immunoSEQ multiplex PCR, and TCRdb kept only the in-frame ones, dropping some. The repertoire holds about 140,000 clones, roughly three quarters seen once, with around 15% in the top ten. The specimen sequenced was PBMCs. Every receptor here comes from a woman aged 40-49 years in good health and CMV-seronegative. The CDR3 runs from the conserved cysteine through the conserved F or W. D genes are given only for firm matches. Some rows have no size entry. The others give once, few or many, or a class for an expanded clone.

TRBD1 TRBJ2-1 - TRBV18 CATVRGQGFNEQFF TGTGCCACCGTTAGGGGACAGGGCTTTAATGAGCAGTTCTTC
- TRBJ1-6 - TRBV27 CASSLSRGHSYNSPLHF TGTGCCAGCAGTTTAAGCAGGGGCCACTCCTATAATTCACCCCTCCACTTT
TRBD2 TRBJ2-1 - TRBV2 CASCKAGEGYNEQFF TGTGCCAGTTGCAAGGCGGGAGAAGGGTACAATGAGCAGTTCTTC
TRBD2 TRBJ2-3 - TRBV4-1 CASSQRTSPATTDTQYF TGCGCCAGCAGCCAACGGACTAGCCCGGCGACCACAGATACGCAGTATTTT
- TRBJ1-6 - TRBV6-4 CASSATMDSPLHF TGTGCCAGCAGTGCTACTATGGATTCACCCCTCCACTTT
- TRBJ2-5 - TRBV21-1 CASKDREEETQYF TGTGCCAGCAAGGACAGGGAGGAAGAGACCCAGTACTTC
TRBD1 TRBJ1-5 - TRBV6-6 CASSTQGTPNQPQHF TGTGCCAGCAGTACACAGGGGACCCCCAATCAGCCCCAGCATTTT
- TRBJ1-1 - TRBV7-2 CASSLGQVGNTEAFF TGTGCCAGCAGCTTAGGACAGGTTGGGAACACTGAAGCTTTCTTT
TRBD2 TRBJ2-3 - TRBV7-2 CASSLGLAGADTQYF TGTGCCAGCAGCTTAGGGCTAGCGGGGGCAGATACGCAGTATTTT
- TRBJ2-1 - TRBV2 CASSTRASYNEQFF TGTGCCAGCAGCACGCGGGCGTCCTACAATGAGCAGTTCTTC
- TRBJ2-7 once TRBV18 CASSQRGVESEQYF TGTGCCAGCTCACAGAGAGGAGTGGAGTCCGAGCAGTACTTC
- TRBJ2-1 - TRBV6-6 CASSYEGGAYNEQFF TGTGCCAGCAGTTACGAAGGGGGGGCCTACAATGAGCAGTTCTTC
- TRBJ1-1 once TRBV5-1 CASTRQENTEAFF TGCGCCAGCACCCGACAGGAAAACACTGAAGCTTTCTTT
TRBD2 TRBJ2-1 once TRBV4-2 CASSTGTSGWGGDNEQFF TGTGCCAGCAGCACCGGGACTAGCGGGTGGGGGGGGGACAATGAGCAGTTCTTC
- TRBJ1-2 few TRBV7-2 CASSRPGYGYTF TGTGCCAGCAGCCGCCCGGGCTATGGCTACACCTTC
- TRBJ2-5 - TRBV29-1 CSVWGAEETQYF TGCAGCGTTTGGGGCGCGGAGGAGACCCAGTACTTC
TRBD2 TRBJ2-7 - TRBV11-3 CASSSRGGTYEQYF TGTGCCAGCAGCTCGCGGGGGGGGACCTACGAGCAGTACTTC
TRBD1 TRBJ1-2 - TRBV7-2 CASSSGGYGYTF TGTGCCAGCAGCTCAGGGGGGTATGGCTACACCTTC
- TRBJ2-1 - TRBV6-1 CASKSFTTDKLGFF TGTGCCAGCAAATCCTTTACGACGGACAAATTGGGGTTCTTC
TRBD2 TRBJ2-2 - TRBV11-3 CASSSGLALTGELFF TGTGCCAGCAGCTCTGGACTAGCCCTGACCGGGGAGCTGTTTTTT
TRBD2 TRBJ2-3 - TRBV5-4 CASSLPPGGDTDTQYF TGTGCCAGCAGCTTGCCTCCGGGGGGGGACACAGATACGCAGTATTTT
TRBD2 TRBJ2-1 - TRBV5-6 CASSSLAGGYNEQFF TGTGCCAGCAGCTCGCTAGCGGGAGGTTACAATGAGCAGTTCTTC
TRBD1 TRBJ2-1 few TRBV7-3 CASSSTDRDNEQFF TGTGCCAGCAGCAGTACGGACAGGGACAATGAGCAGTTCTTC
- TRBJ2-1 - TRBV11-2 CASRSWGRLSGPNQQFF TGTGCCAGCAGATCGTGGGGGCGACTTAGCGGGCCGAATCAGCAGTTCTTC
TRBD2 TRBJ2-2 once TRBV12-5 CASGLFTLAGGSGELFF TGTGCTAGTGGTTTGTTCACCCTAGCGGGTGGCTCCGGGGAGCTGTTTTTT
- TRBJ2-4 - TRBV7-9 CASSLEPGGAKNIQYF TGTGCCAGCAGCTTAGAACCAGGGGGGGCCAAAAACATTCAGTACTTC
TRBD1 TRBJ2-7 - TRBV14 CASSGGTGPGVSYEQYF TGTGCCAGCAGCGGGGGGACAGGACCAGGGGTCTCCTACGAGCAGTACTTC
- TRBJ1-2 - TRBV2 CASSLRGDLYGYTF TGTGCCAGCAGTCTCAGGGGCGATCTCTATGGCTACACCTTC
- TRBJ2-7 few TRBV4-1 CASSQDLAGTAYEQYF TGCGCCAGCAGCCAAGATCTGGCGGGGACTGCCTACGAGCAGTACTTC
- TRBJ2-1 - TRBV11-3 CASSPTRWSEQFF TGTGCCAGCAGCCCCACCAGGTGGTCGGAGCAGTTCTTC
TRBD1 TRBJ1-5 - TRBV2 CASRMQGDLNQPQHF TGTGCCAGCAGAATGCAGGGGGATCTAAATCAGCCCCAGCATTTT
- TRBJ1-1 once TRBV9 CASSANRMDTEAFF TGTGCCAGCAGCGCGAACAGGATGGACACTGAAGCTTTCTTT
- TRBJ2-7 - TRBV7-9 CASSSPGEMVHEQYF TGTGCCAGCAGCTCTCCGGGAGAAATGGTCCACGAGCAGTACTTC
TRBD1 TRBJ2-7 few TRBV19 CASSIGDRGKQYF TGTGCCAGTAGTATAGGCGACAGGGGGAAGCAGTACTTC
- TRBJ1-6 - TRBV6-6 CASSYSGVSSPLHF TGTGCCAGCAGTTACTCGGGAGTGAGTTCACCCCTCCACTTT
- TRBJ1-4 - TRBV5-6 CASSFNLRTRDEKLFF TGTGCCAGCAGCTTTAATCTTAGGACTAGAGATGAAAAACTGTTTTTT
- TRBJ2-1 - TRBV7-2 CASSLSSANNEQFF TGTGCCAGCAGCTTATCTAGCGCGAACAATGAGCAGTTCTTC
- TRBJ2-7 - TRBV6-1 CASSDWDLEQYF TGTGCCAGCAGTGATTGGGACTTGGAGCAGTACTTC
TRBD2 TRBJ2-7 - TRBV7-2 CASSLLWTSGNYEQYF TGTGCCAGCAGCTTACTCTGGACTAGCGGCAACTACGAGCAGTACTTC
TRBD1 TRBJ2-7 - TRBV7-9 CSSSTGQGLEQYF TGTTCCAGCAGCACCGGACAGGGACTCGAGCAGTACTTC
- TRBJ2-5 - TRBV7-7 CASSFAVQEAQYF TGTGCCAGCAGCTTTGCGGTACAAGAGGCCCAGTACTTC
- TRBJ1-5 - TRBV7-9 CASSFGGQPQHF TGTGCCAGCAGCTTCGGTGGTCAGCCCCAGCATTTT
- TRBJ2-6 - TRBV5-1 CASKSVDSGANVLTF TGCGCCAGCAAGTCCGTGGACAGTGGGGCCAACGTCCTGACTTTC
TRBD1 TRBJ1-5 - TRBV7-9 CSSSLGTGGQPQHF TGTTCCAGCAGCTTAGGGACAGGGGGTCAGCCCCAGCATTTT
TRBD2 TRBJ2-1 few TRBV5-1 CASSRGLAGGNEQFF TGCGCCAGCAGCCGCGGACTAGCCGGGGGCAATGAGCAGTTCTTC
TRBD1 TRBJ2-4 - TRBV7-9 CASSSLRQGVVENIQYF TGTGCCAGCAGCTCCTTAAGACAGGGGGTAGTAGAAAACATTCAGTACTTC
- TRBJ2-7 - TRBV6-1 CASGVMSPTTVGAYEQYF TGTGCCAGCGGTGTGATGAGCCCAACGACGGTAGGAGCTTACGAGCAGTACTTC
TRBD2 TRBJ2-1 few TRBV5-1 CASSPGLAGVRPNRNEQFF TGCGCCAGCAGCCCGGGACTAGCGGGAGTGAGACCAAATCGAAATGAGCAGTTCTTC
TRBD1 TRBJ1-6 few TRBV27 CASSDRGNSPLHF TGTGCCAGCAGTGACAGGGGTAATTCACCCCTCCACTTT
- TRBJ2-5 - TRBV7-6 CASSLSPGTTETQYF TGTGCCAGCAGCTTGAGTCCGGGAACGACGGAGACCCAGTACTTC